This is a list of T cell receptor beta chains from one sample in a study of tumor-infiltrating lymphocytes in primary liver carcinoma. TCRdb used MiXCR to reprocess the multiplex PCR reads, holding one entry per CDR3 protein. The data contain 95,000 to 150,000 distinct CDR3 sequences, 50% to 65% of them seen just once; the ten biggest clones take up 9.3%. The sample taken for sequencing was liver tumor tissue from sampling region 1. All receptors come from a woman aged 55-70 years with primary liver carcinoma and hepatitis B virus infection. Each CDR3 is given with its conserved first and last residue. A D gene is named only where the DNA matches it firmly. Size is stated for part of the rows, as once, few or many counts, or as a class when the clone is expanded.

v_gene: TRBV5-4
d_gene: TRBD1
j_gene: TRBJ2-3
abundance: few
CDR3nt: TGTGCCAGCAGCCCGGCCGGGACAGGGTTAGCTCATACGCAGTATTTT
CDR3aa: CASSPAGTGLAHTQYF

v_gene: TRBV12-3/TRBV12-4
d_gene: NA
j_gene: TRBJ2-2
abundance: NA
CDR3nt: TGTGCCACCAGTTTCCAGGGCGGCATCGGGGAGCTGTTTTTT
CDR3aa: CATSFQGGIGELFF

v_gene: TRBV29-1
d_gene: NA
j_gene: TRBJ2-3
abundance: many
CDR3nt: TGCAGCGTTATCATCGCGGCAGGAAGCACAGATACGCAGTATTTT
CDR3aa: CSVIIAAGSTDTQYF

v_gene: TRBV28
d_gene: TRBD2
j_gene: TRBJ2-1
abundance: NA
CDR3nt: TGTACCAGCGGACTAGCGGGAGGATACAATGAGCAGTTCTTC
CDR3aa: CTSGLAGGYNEQFF

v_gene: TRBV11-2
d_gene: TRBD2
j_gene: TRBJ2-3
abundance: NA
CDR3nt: TGTGTCAGCAACCCTGCACTAGCGGGCCCAGATACGCAGTATTTT
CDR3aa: CVSNPALAGPDTQYF

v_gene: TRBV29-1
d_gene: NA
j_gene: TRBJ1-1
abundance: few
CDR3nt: TGCAGCGTTGCTCGCAGGGGCACTGGAGCTTTCTTT
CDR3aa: CSVARRGTGAFF

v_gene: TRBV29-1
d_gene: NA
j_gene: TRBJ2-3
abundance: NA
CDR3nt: TGCAACGTTGACGGTGGAGGCACAGATACGCACTATTTT
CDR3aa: CNVDGGGTDTHYF

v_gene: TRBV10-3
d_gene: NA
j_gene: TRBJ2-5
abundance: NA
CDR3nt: TGTGCCATCAGGCAGGATGGTCAAGAGACCCAGCACTTC
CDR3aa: CAIRQDGQETQHF

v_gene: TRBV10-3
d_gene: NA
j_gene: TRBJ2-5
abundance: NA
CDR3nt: TGTGCCATCAGTGAGTCCCGACAGGAGGGGGGAACCCAGTACTTC
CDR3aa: CAISESRQEGGTQYF

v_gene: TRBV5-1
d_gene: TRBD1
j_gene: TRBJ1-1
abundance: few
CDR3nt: TGCGCCAGCAGCACGGAGACAGGGCTGAACACTGAAGCTTTCTTT
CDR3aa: CASSTETGLNTEAFF

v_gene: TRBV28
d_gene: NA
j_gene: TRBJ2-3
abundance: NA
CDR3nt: TGTGTCAGCAGTAACACAGATACGCAGTATTTT
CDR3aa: CVSSNTDTQYF

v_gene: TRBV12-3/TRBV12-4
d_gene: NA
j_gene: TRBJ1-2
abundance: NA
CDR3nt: TGTACCAGCAAAGACAAGGGCTATGGCTACACCTTC
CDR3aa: CTSKDKGYGYTF

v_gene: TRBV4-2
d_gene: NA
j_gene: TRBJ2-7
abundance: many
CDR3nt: TGTGCCAGCAGCCAGACTAGCTCCTACGAGCAGTACTTC
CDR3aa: CASSQTSSYEQYF

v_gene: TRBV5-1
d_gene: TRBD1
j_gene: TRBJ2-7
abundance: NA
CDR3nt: TGCGCCAGCAGCACCGCCGACAGGGGGCGTAACAACGAGCAGTACTTC
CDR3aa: CASSTADRGRNNEQYF

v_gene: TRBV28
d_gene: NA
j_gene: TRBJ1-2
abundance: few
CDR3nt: TGTGCCAGCAGCCCCATCGGGCTGGGGTGGGACTATGGCTACACCTTC
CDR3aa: CASSPIGLGWDYGYTF

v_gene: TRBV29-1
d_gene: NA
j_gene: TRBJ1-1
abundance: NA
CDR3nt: TGCAGCGTTGTTTTCTACATGAACACTGAAGCCTTCTTT
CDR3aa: CSVVFYMNTEAFF

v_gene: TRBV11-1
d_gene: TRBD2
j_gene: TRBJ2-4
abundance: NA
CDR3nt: TGTGCCAGCAGCTTATTTGGCAGGGAGGGCATTCAGTACTTC
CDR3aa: CASSLFGREGIQYF

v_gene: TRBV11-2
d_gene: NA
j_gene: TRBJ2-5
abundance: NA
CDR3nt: TGTGCCAGCAGCTTAGGTTTGGTTAGCCGAGGAGTAGAGACCCAGTACTTC
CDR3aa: CASSLGLVSRGVETQYF

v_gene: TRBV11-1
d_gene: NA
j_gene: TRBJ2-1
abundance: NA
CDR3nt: TGCGCCAGCAGGAGCGGCAGCCCCTACAATGAGCAGTTCTTC
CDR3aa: CASRSGSPYNEQFF

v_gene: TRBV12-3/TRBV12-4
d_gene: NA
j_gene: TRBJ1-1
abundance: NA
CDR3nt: TGTGCCAGCAAAAACAGGACCGGGAACACTGAAGCTCTCTTT
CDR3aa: CASKNRTGNTEALF

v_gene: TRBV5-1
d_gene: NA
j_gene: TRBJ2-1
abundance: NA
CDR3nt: TGCGCCAGCAGCTCGGCTAGCTCCTCCTACAATGAGCAGTTCTTC
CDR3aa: CASSSASSSYNEQFF

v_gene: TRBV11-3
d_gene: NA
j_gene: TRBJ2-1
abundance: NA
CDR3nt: TGCGCCAGCAGGGGGGCCGGGTACAATGAGCAGTCCTTC
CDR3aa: CASRGAGYNEQSF

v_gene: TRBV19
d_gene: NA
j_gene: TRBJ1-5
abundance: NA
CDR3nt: TGTGCCAGTAGCTCCGGTGTTGGACAGAGCAATCAGCCCCAGCATTTT
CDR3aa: CASSSGVGQSNQPQHF

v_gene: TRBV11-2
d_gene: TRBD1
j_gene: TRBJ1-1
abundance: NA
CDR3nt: TGTGCCAGCAGTTACCGGAACAGGGGGTACATGAACATTGAAGCTTTCTTT
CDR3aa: CASSYRNRGYMNIEAFF

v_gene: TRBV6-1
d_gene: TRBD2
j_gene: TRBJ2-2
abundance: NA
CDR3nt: TGTGCCAGCAGTCGGACTAGCGGGAGGAACACCGGGGGGCTGGTTTTT
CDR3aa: CASSRTSGRNTGGLVF

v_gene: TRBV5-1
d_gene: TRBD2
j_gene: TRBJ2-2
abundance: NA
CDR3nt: TGCGCCAGCAAAACTAGCGGGAACACCGGGGAGCTGTTTTTT
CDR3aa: CASKTSGNTGELFF

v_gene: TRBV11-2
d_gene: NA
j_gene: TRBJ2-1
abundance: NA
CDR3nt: TGTGCCAGCAGCATATCTAGAAACTACAGTGAGCAGTTCTTC
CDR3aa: CASSISRNYSEQFF

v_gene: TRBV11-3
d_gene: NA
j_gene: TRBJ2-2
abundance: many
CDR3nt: TGTGCCAGCAGAACCAGGGTTAGGGACCGAACGAACACCGGGGAGCTGTTTTTT
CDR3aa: CASRTRVRDRTNTGELFF

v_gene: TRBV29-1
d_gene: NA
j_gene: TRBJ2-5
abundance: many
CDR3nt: TGCAGCGTCTACACTAGATCCCAAGAGACCCAGTACTTC
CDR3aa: CSVYTRSQETQYF

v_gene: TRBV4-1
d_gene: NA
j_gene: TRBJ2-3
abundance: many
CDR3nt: TGCGCCAGCAGCCAAGACCCAGGGGCTAGCACAGATACGCAGTATTTT
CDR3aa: CASSQDPGASTDTQYF

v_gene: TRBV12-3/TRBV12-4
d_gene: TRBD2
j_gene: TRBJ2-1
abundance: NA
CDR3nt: TGTGCCAGCAGTTTCGTGGGAGTAGCGGGAGGGGATGAGCAGTTCTTC
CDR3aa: CASSFVGVAGGDEQFF

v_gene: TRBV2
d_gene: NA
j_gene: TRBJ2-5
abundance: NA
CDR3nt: TGTGCCAGTAGTGTGGAAAGGAGGAAAGAGACCCAGTACTTC
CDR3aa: CASSVERRKETQYF

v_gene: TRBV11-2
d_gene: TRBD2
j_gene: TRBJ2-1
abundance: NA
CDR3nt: TGTGCCAGCAGTCCCCGACTAGCGGGAGCCTACAATGAGCAGTCCTTC
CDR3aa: CASSPRLAGAYNEQSF

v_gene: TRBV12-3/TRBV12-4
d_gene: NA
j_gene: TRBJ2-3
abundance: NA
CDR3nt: TGTGCCAGCAGTCGACAGTTAGGCGATACGCAGTATTTT
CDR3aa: CASSRQLGDTQYF

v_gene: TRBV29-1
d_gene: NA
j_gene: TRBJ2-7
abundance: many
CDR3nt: TGCAGCGTTGAAAGAGGAGGAGAGCAGTACTTC
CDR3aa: CSVERGGEQYF

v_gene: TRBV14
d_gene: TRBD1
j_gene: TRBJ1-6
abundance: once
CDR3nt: TGTACCAGCAGCCCAAGGTGGGGACAGGGCATCTGGGATTCACCCCTCCACTTT
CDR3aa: CTSSPRWGQGIWDSPLHF

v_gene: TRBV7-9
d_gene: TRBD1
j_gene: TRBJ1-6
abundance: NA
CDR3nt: TGTGCCAGCAGCTTGGACAGGAGGAATTCATCCCTCCACTTT
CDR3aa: CASSLDRRNSSLHF

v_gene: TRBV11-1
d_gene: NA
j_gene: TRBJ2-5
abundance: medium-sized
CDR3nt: TGTGCCAGCAGCTTACAGTACCAAGAGACCCAGTACTTC
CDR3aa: CASSLQYQETQYF

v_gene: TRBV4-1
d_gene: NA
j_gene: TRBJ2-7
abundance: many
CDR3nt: TGCGCCAGCAGCCAAGTTGGGCAGGCCTACGAGCAGTACTTC
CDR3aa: CASSQVGQAYEQYF

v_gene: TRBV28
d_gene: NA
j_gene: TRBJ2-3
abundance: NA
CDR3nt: TGTGTCAGCATCCCTAGGAGCCAACACAGCACAGGTACGCAGTATTTT
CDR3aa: CVSIPRSQHSTGTQYF

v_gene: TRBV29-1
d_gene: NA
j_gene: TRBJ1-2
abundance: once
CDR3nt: TGCAGCGCCGATCATGGAGCTCAGAAGGGAGGCTACACCTTC
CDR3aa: CSADHGAQKGGYTF

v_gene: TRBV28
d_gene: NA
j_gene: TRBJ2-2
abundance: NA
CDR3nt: TGTGCCAGCAGTTTATCTAGCTTTGAGAGTGAGGAGGAGCTGTTTTTT
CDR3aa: CASSLSSFESEEELFF

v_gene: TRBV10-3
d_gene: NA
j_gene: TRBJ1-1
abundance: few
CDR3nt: TGTGCCATCAGCCAGGGAATCACTGAAGCTTTCTTT
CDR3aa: CAISQGITEAFF

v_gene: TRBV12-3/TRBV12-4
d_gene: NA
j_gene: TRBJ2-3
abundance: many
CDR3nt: TGTGCCAGCAGTTTAGAGGGCAAGGCAAGCACAGATACGCAGTATTTT
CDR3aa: CASSLEGKASTDTQYF

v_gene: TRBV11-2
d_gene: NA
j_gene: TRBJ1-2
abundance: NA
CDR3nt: TGTGCCAGCCTCCGGGGCGGGAGCTCCTATGGCTACGCCTTC
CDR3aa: CASLRGGSSYGYAF

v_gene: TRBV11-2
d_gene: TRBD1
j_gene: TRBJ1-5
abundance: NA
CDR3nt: TGTGCCAGTAGCTCAAGCCGGTTACAGGGGGCAGATACGCAGCATTTT
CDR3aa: CASSSSRLQGADTQHF